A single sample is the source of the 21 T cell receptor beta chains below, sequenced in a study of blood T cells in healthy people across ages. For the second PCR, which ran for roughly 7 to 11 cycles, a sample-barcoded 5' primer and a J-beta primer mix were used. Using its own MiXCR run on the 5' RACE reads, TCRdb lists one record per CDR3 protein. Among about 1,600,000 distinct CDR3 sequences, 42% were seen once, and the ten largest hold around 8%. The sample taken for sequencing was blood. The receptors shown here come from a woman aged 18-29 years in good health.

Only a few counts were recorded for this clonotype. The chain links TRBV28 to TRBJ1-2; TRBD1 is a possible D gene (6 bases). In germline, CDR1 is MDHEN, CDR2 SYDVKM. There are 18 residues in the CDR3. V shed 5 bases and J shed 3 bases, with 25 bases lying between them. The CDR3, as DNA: TGTGCCAGCAGTACCCCCGAGGGGGGCGGAAGCCTGGACTATGGCTACACCTTC. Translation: CASSTPEGGGSLDYGYTF.

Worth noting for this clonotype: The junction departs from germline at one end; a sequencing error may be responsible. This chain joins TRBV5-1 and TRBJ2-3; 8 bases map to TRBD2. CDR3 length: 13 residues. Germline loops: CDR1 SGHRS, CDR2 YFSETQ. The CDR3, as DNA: TGCGCCAACAGCGGCGGGGGGTTAGATACGCAGTATTTT. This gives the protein CANSGGGLDTQYF.

The CDR3 loop is CATSPGQGIWQETQYF. CDR3 bases: TGTGCCACCAGCCCGGGACAGGGTATCTGGCAAGAGACCCAGTACTTC. This rearrangement joins TRBV15 to TRBJ2-5, with 9 bases identical to TRBD1. Trimming cost V 5 bases and J 2 bases; bases outside gene matches: 9. CDR1 LNHNV and CDR2 YYDKDF come from the germline V gene (reference sequence). This CDR3 comprises 16 residues.

For the CDR3, the DNA is TGTGCCAGCAGTGATTTAGGGGGTAATTCACCCCTCCACTTT. As protein: CASSDLGGNSPLHF. The J gene is TRBJ1-6, the V gene TRBV25-1, with TRBD1 as a possible D gene (6 bases). The V end lost 3 bases, the J end lost 6 bases, and 9 bases lay between the germline ends. The V gene's germline CDR1 is MGHDK and CDR2 SYGVNS. This CDR3 spans 14 amino acids.

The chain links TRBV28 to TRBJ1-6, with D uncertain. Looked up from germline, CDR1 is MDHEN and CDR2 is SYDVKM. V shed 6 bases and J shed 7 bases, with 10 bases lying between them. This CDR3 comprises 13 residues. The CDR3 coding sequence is TGTGCCAGCAGACGGACTGTAAATTCACCCCTCCACTTT. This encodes CASRRTVNSPLHF.

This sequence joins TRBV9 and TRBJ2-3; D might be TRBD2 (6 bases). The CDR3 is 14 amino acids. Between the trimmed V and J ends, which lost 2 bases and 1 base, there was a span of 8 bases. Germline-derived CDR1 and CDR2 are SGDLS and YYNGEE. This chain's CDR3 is CASSVSSGTDTQYF. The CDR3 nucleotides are TGTGCCAGCAGCGTGTCTAGCGGCACAGATACGCAGTATTTT.

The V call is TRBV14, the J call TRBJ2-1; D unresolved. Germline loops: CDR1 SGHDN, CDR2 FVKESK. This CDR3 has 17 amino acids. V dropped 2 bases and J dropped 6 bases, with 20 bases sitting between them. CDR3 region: CASSQQASSPGGNEQFF. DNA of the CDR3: TGTGCCAGCAGCCAACAAGCAAGCTCCCCGGGTGGCAATGAGCAGTTCTTC.

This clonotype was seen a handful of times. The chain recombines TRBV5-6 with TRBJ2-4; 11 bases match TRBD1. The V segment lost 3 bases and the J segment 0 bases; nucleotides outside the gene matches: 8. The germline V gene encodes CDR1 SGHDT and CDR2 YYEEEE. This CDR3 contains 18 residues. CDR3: CASSSPDRGRIAKNIQYF. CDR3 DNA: TGTGCCAGCAGCTCTCCGGACAGGGGGCGAATAGCCAAAAACATTCAGTACTTC. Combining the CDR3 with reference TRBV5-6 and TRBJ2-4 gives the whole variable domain DAGVTQSPTHLIKTRGQQVTLRCSPKSGHDTVSWYQQALGQGPQFIFQYYEEEERQRGNFPDRFSGHQFPNYSSELNVNALLLGDSALYLCASSSPDRGRIAKNIQYFGAGTRLSVL.

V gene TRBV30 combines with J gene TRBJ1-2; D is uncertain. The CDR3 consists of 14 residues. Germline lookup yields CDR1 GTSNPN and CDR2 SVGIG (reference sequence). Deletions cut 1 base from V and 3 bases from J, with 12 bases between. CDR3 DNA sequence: TGTGCCTGGAGTGCGCCGGGAGCTTACTATGGCTACACCTTC. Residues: CAWSAPGAYYGYTF.

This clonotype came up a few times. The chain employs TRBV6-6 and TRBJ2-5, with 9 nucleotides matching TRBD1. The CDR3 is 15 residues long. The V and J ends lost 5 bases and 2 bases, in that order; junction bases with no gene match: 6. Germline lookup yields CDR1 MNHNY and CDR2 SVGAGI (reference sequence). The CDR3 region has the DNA TGTGCCAGCAGTAACCACAGGGGGCGGCAAGAGACCCAGTACTTC. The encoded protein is CASSNHRGRQETQYF.

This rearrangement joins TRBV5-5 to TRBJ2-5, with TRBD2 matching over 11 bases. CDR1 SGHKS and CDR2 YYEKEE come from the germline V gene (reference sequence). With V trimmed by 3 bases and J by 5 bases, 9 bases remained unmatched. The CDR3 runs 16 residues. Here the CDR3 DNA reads TGTGCCAGCAGCTATGGGACTAGCGGACCCGGGGAGACCCAGTACTTC. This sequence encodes CASSYGTSGPGETQYF. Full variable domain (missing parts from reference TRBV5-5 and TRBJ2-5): DAGVTQSPTHLIKTRGQQVTLRCSPISGHKSVSWYQQVLGQGPQFIFQYYEKEERGRGNFPDRFSARQFPNYSSELNVNALLLGDSALYLCASSYGTSGPGETQYFGPGTRLLVL.

The CDR3 here is CAWSPPGVLYEKLFF. DNA of the CDR3: TGTGCCTGGAGTCCCCCCGGGGTTTTGTATGAAAAACTGTTTTTT. The V call is TRBV30, the J call TRBJ1-4; D is unresolved. The CDR3 is 15 amino acids. The ends were cut back, 2 bases at V and 6 bases at J, with 16 bases in the middle. CDR1 is GTSNPN and CDR2 is SVGIG in the germline V gene (reference sequence).

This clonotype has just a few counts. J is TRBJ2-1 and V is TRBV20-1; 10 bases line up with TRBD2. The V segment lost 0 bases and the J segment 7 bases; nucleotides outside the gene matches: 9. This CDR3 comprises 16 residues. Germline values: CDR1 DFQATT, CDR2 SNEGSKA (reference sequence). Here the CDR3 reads CSARDGLAGVMNEQFF. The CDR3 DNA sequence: TGCAGTGCTAGAGATGGGCTAGCGGGAGTCATGAATGAGCAGTTCTTC.

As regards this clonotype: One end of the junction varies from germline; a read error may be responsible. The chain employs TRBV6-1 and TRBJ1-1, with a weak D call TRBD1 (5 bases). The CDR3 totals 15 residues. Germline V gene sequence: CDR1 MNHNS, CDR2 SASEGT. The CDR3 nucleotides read TGTGCCTGCAGTGAATTATTGGGGGGGAAAAGTGAAGCTTTCTTT. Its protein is CACSELLGGKSEAFF.

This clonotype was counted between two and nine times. CDR3 bases: TGTGCCAGCAGCTTACAGAGACTTAACTATGGCTACACCTTC. This gives the protein CASSLQRLNYGYTF. J is TRBJ1-2 and V is TRBV7-2; D unresolved. V was pared by 2 bases and J by 1 base, with 8 bases between. The length of the CDR3 is 14 residues. Germline CDR1 reads SGHTA; CDR2 reads FQGNSA.

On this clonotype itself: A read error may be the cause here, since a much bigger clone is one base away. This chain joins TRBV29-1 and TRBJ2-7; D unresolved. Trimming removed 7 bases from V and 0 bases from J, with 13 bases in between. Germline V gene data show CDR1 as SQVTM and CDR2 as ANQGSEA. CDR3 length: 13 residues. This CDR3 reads CSAAASSSYEQYF. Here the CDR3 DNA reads TGCAGCGCTGCCGCATCCAGCTCCTACGAGCAGTACTTC.

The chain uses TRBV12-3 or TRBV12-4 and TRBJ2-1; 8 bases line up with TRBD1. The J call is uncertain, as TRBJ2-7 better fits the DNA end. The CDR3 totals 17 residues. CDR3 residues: CASSLGGQVSSYNEQYF. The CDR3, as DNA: TGTGCCAGCAGTTTGGGGGGACAGGTTAGCTCCTACAATGAGCAGTACTTC.

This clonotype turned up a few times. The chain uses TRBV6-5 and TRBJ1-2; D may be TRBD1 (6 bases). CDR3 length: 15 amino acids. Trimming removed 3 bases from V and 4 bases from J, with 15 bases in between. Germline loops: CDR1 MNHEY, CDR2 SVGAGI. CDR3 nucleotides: TGTGCCAGCAGTTATACGGACAGACAAACCTATGGCTACACCTTC. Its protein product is CASSYTDRQTYGYTF.

The CDR3 loop is CASIASNSYEQYF. The DNA for the CDR3 is TGTGCCAGTATAGCCTCAAACTCCTACGAGCAGTACTTC. J is TRBJ2-7 and V is TRBV7-2; D remains ambiguous. This CDR3 spans 13 amino acids. Per the germline V gene, CDR1 is SGHTA and CDR2 is FQGNSA. The V end lost 9 bases, the J end lost 0 bases, and 12 bases lay between the germline ends.

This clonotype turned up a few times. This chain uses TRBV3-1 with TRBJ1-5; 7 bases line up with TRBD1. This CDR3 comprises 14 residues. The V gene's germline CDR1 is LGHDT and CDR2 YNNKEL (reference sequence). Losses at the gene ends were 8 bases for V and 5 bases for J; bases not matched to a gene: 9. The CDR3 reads CASSPRGKDQPQHF. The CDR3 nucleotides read TGTGCCAGCTCCCCCAGGGGGAAAGATCAGCCCCAGCATTTT.

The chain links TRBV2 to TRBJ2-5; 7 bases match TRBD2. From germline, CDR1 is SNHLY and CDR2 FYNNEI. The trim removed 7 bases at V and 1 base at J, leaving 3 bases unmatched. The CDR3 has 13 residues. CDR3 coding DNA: TGTGCCAGCATAGGGACTACCCAAGAGACCCAGTACTTC. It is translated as CASIGTTQETQYF.